These 28 T cell receptor beta chains were all obtained from the same sample, sequenced in a study of T cell responses to AZD1222 COVID-19 vaccine. Measured with immunoSEQ multiplex PCR; TCRdb has only the in-frame clones, and not every one. This sample has 95,000 or so clones, with roughly 86% found just once. Here the sequenced sample was peripheral blood, taken on day 0 of MenACWY control vaccination. These receptors were collected from an adult in good health.

The sample holds one count of this clone. V gene TRBV12-3 or TRBV12-4 combines with J gene TRBJ1-2; D perhaps matches TRBD1 (6 bases). CDR3 size: 13 residues. Trimming shortened V by 5 bases and J by 8 bases, and 15 bases separated the two germline ends. The CDR3 reads CASSPQGNWGYTF. DNA for the CDR3: TGTGCCAGCAGTCCCCAGGGGAACTGGGGCTACACCTTC.

The rearrangement joins TRBV7-9 to TRBJ1-1, with D maybe TRBD1 (5 bases). CDR3 size: 15 residues. Germline V CDR1 and CDR2: SEHNR, FQNEAQ (reference sequence). V was clipped by 2 bases and J by 3 bases, with 13 bases between them. The CDR3 sequence: CASSLSNTGDTEAFF. The CDR3 region has the DNA TGTGCCAGCAGCTTAAGTAATACGGGGGACACTGAAGCTTTCTTT.

The rearrangement joins TRBV5-4 to TRBJ1-4; TRBD1 matches at 8 bases. This CDR3 has 16 amino acids. Germline CDR1 SGHNT, CDR2 YYREEE (reference sequence). V gave up 4 bases and J gave up 8 bases; unmatched junction bases: 13. CDR3 in amino acids: CASSPGTGPEGEKLFF. The CDR3 coding sequence is TGTGCCAGCAGCCCAGGGACAGGCCCCGAGGGGGAAAAACTGTTTTTT.

The chain uses TRBV4-1 and TRBJ1-4; D gene ambiguous. Germline CDR1 and CDR2: MGHRA and YSYEKL. V lost 0 bases, J lost 2 bases, and 7 bases lay in between. This CDR3 has 15 residues. The CDR3 loop is CASSQEGRTNEKLFF. In DNA form, the CDR3 reads TGCGCCAGCAGCCAAGAGGGCAGGACTAATGAAAAACTGTTTTTT.

The chain is built from TRBV19 and TRBJ1-6; 7 nucleotides align to TRBD1. This CDR3 is 13 amino acids long. The V gene end was trimmed by 9 bases and the J gene end by 7 bases; junction bases not matched to a gene: 6. The germline V gene has CDR1 LNHDA and CDR2 SQIVND (reference sequence). This CDR3 reads CASRDSWNSPLHF. Written as DNA, the CDR3 is TGTGCCAGCAGGGACAGTTGGAATTCACCCCTCCACTTT. Based on the CDR3 plus reference TRBV19 and TRBJ1-6, the full variable domain is DGGITQSPKYLFRKEGQNVTLSCEQNLNHDAMYWYRQDPGQGLRLIYYSQIVNDFQKGDIAEGYSVSREKKESFPLTVTSAQKNPTAFYLCASRDSWNSPLHFGNGTRLTVT.

This clone came up once. The rearrangement joins TRBV6-5 to TRBJ1-2; D is possibly TRBD1 (6 bases). This CDR3 spans 14 amino acids. The V end was cut by 2 bases, the J end by 8 bases, with 15 bases between. Germline values: CDR1 MNHEY, CDR2 SVGAGI. The CDR3 here is CASSYLLGGAGYTF. DNA of the CDR3: TGTGCCAGCAGTTACCTTCTAGGGGGGGCAGGCTACACCTTC.

The gene calls are TRBV4-3 and TRBJ1-2, with D possibly matching TRBD1 (6 bases). The CDR3 is 15 amino acids. CDR1 is LGHNA and CDR2 is YSLEER in the germline V gene. The V end lost 0 bases, the J end lost 6 bases, and 14 bases lay between the germline ends. CDR3 loop: CASSQDVQGRNGYTF. The CDR3 DNA sequence: TGCGCCAGCAGCCAAGATGTTCAGGGGAGAAATGGCTACACCTTC.

The chain links TRBV6-5 to TRBJ2-2; TRBD2 matches at 7 bases. Trimming at V came to 6 bases and at J to 1 base, leaving 5 bases not matched to a gene. In germline, CDR1 is MNHEY, CDR2 SVGAGI. The CDR3 sequence is 15 residues long. CDR3 bases: TGTGCCAGCAGGTCTGGGGGGGTGAACACCGGGGAGCTGTTTTTT. Protein sequence: CASRSGGVNTGELFF.

This chain links TRBV2 with TRBJ1-6; 7 bases are a match to TRBD1. Germline lookup yields CDR1 SNHLY and CDR2 FYNNEI. This CDR3 has 14 amino acids. The trim removed 7 bases at V and 7 bases at J, leaving 7 bases unmatched. CDR3 sequence reads: CASNRQGDNSPLHF. The CDR3 region has the DNA TGTGCCAGCAATCGACAGGGAGACAATTCACCCCTCCACTTT.

This chain joins TRBV6-2 or TRBV6-3 and TRBJ1-2; 9 nucleotides agree with TRBD1. This CDR3 spans 15 amino acids. Germline loops: CDR1 MNHEY, CDR2 SVGEGT. J lost 0 bases, V lost 4 bases, and 3 bases had no gene match. Here the CDR3 reads CASSWGQGANYGYTF. For the CDR3, the DNA is TGTGCCAGCAGTTGGGGACAGGGAGCTAACTATGGCTACACCTTC.

The chain links TRBV6-1 to TRBJ1-1, with 8 bases aligning to TRBD1. CDR1 and CDR2 from the germline V gene are MNHNS and SASEGT. The CDR3 totals 17 residues. With 0 bases clipped from V and 1 base from J, the junction kept 7 bases outside the gene matches. CDR3 loop: CASSEAWAGGWNTEAFF. The CDR3 bases are TGTGCCAGCAGTGAAGCTTGGGCAGGGGGCTGGAACACTGAAGCTTTCTTT.

The chain employs TRBV7-2 and TRBJ1-2, with 11 positions matching TRBD1. The length of the CDR3 is 15 residues. Unmatched junction bases numbered 2, after V lost 3 bases and J lost 2 bases. CDR1 and CDR2 from the germline V gene are SGHTA and FQGNSA. The CDR3 here is CASSFGQGANYGYTF. The CDR3 nucleotides read TGTGCCAGCAGCTTCGGACAGGGGGCCAACTATGGCTACACCTTC.

V usage is TRBV5-4 and J usage is TRBJ2-1, with D tentatively TRBD1 (6 bases). Germline CDR1 SGHNT, CDR2 YYREEE (reference sequence). This CDR3 spans 14 amino acids. V was pared by 2 bases and J by 7 bases, with 13 bases between. CDR3 in amino acids: CASSFKGQLNEQFF. The CDR3 bases are TGTGCCAGCAGCTTTAAAGGACAGCTGAATGAGCAGTTCTTC.

The chain couples TRBV10-3 to TRBJ1-1; D remains ambiguous. Germline assignment: CDR1 ENHRY and CDR2 SYGVKD. The CDR3 length is 15 residues. V was shortened by 3 bases and J by 4 bases, with 15 bases between the two germline ends. The CDR3 loop is CAISDVGWASTEAFF. The DNA for the CDR3 is TGTGCCATCAGTGACGTAGGATGGGCGAGCACTGAAGCTTTCTTT.

CDR3 coding DNA: TGTGCCAGCTGTGCGGGGGGCCGATACGAGCAGTACTTC. Translation gives CASCAGGRYEQYF. V gene TRBV28 combines with J gene TRBJ2-7, with 8 bases fitting TRBD2. From germline, CDR1 is MDHEN and CDR2 SYDVKM. CDR3 length: 13 amino acids. The J segment lost 4 bases and the V segment lost 8 bases, leaving 7 bases of the junction unmatched.

This chain links TRBV7-8 with TRBJ2-2; D gene unclear. The germline V and J ends were trimmed by 5 bases and 5 bases, with 12 bases remaining between them. The CDR3 loop spans 14 amino acids. Germline V gene sequence: CDR1 SGHVS, CDR2 FQNEAQ. CDR3 bases: TGTGCCAGCAGCCTTAAAAGAGGAACCGGGGAGCTGTTTTTT. This gives the protein CASSLKRGTGELFF.

The chain links TRBV10-3 to TRBJ1-4; D is unclear. Germline lookup yields CDR1 ENHRY and CDR2 SYGVKD. V was clipped by 4 bases and J by 7 bases, with 16 bases between them. This CDR3 contains 15 residues. CDR3 region: CAISGEGSGSEKLFF. The CDR3 DNA reads as TGTGCCATCAGTGGGGAAGGGTCAGGTAGTGAAAAACTGTTTTTT.

The chain couples TRBV2 to TRBJ1-1, with unresolved D. Germline loops: CDR1 SNHLY, CDR2 FYNNEI. V lost 4 bases and J lost 0, with 6 bases in between. The CDR3 sequence is 13 residues long. For the CDR3, the DNA is TGTGCCAGCAGTGTAGAATTGAACACTGAAGCTTTCTTT. Its protein is CASSVELNTEAFF.

The rearrangement links TRBV3-1 (or the pseudogene TRBV3-2) to TRBJ1-4; D is undetermined. Deletions cut 0 bases from V and 4 bases from J, with 15 bases between. This CDR3 spans 17 amino acids. CDR1 is LGHDT, CDR2 YNNKEL, per germline (reference sequence). The CDR3 DNA reads as TGTGCCAGCAGCCAAGATCCCCCGCCAGGACGTAATGAAAAACTGTTTTTT. Encoded protein: CASSQDPPPGRNEKLFF.

CDR3 DNA: TGTGCCAGCAGCACCGGTCGTCCAGCTGGAAACACCATATATTTT. The encoded protein is CASSTGRPAGNTIYF. The gene calls are TRBV6-5 and TRBJ1-3; D is ambiguous. The CDR3 extends over 15 amino acids. Germline V gene lookup returns CDR1 MNHEY and CDR2 SVGAGI. V was cut by 6 bases and J by 2 bases, with 14 bases left in between.

This chain uses TRBV4-1 with TRBJ1-4; possible D gene TRBD1, 5 bases. The CDR3 runs to 16 residues. The V and J ends lost 4 bases and 0 bases respectively, with 12 bases between them. From germline, CDR1 is MGHRA and CDR2 YSYEKL. CDR3 protein: CASSLEGPSTNEKLFF. CDR3 DNA: TGCGCCAGCAGCCTTGAGGGACCCTCAACTAATGAAAAACTGTTTTTT.

The CDR3 DNA follows: TGCGCCAGCAGCTTGGCCATCAGACTAGACTCCTACAATGAGCAGTTCTTC. Translation gives CASSLAIRLDSYNEQFF. J is TRBJ2-1 and V is TRBV5-1; maybe TRBD2 (6 bases). With 0 bases removed from V and 0 bases from J, the gap between germline ends came to 13 bases. Germline CDR1 is SGHRS and CDR2 is YFSETQ. The CDR3 covers 17 residues.

V usage is TRBV7-2 and J usage is TRBJ2-2; 7 bases agree with TRBD2. V lost 0 bases, J lost 0 bases, and 1 base stayed unmatched. The CDR3 contains 16 residues. CDR1 is SGHTA and CDR2 is FQGNSA in the germline V gene. Here the CDR3 reads CASSLARGTNTGELFF. CDR3 DNA sequence: TGTGCCAGCAGCTTAGCGCGGGGGACGAACACCGGGGAGCTGTTTTTT. Variable domain in full (rest from reference TRBV7-2 and TRBJ2-2): GAGVSQSPSNKVTEKGKDVELRCDPISGHTALYWYRQSLGQGLEFLIYFQGNSAPDKSGLPSDRFSAERTGGSVSTLTIQRTQQEDSAVYLCASSLARGTNTGELFFGEGSRLTVL.

This rearrangement joins TRBV30 to TRBJ2-7; D unclear. Trimming left V 2 bases short and J 1 base short, with 15 bases between. Germline V gives CDR1 GTSNPN, CDR2 SVGIG (reference sequence). This CDR3 region has 15 residues. Here the CDR3 DNA reads TGTGCCTGGAGTCCCGCGAGGCCCCGATCCTACGAGCAGTACTTC. Translating it yields CAWSPARPRSYEQYF.

The J gene is TRBJ1-5, the V gene TRBV19; tentatively, D is TRBD1 (5 bases). With 5 bases removed from V and 4 bases from J, the gap between germline ends came to 12 bases. This CDR3 comprises 14 residues. Germline V gives CDR1 LNHDA, CDR2 SQIVND (reference sequence). CDR3 DNA: TGTGCCAGTAGTCCGAGGGACGGTAATCAGCCCCAGCATTTT. It specifies CASSPRDGNQPQHF.

V and J are TRBV29-1 and TRBJ1-2; D gene ambiguous. V was pared by 4 bases and J by 8 bases, with 14 bases between. Germline V gene sequence: CDR1 SQVTM, CDR2 ANQGSEA. The CDR3 runs to 12 residues. The CDR3: CSVVDWVGGYTF. The CDR3 DNA follows: TGCAGCGTTGTCGATTGGGTCGGGGGCTACACCTTC.

This rearrangement joins TRBV2 to TRBJ2-2; 11 bases are shared with TRBD1. V gave up 6 bases and J gave up 6 bases; unmatched junction bases: 6. The CDR3 contains 15 residues. Germline V gene lookup returns CDR1 SNHLY and CDR2 FYNNEI. For the CDR3, the DNA is TGTGCCAGCAGCGGACAGGGGGCTTTTGCCGGGGAGCTGTTTTTT. Amino acid sequence: CASSGQGAFAGELFF.

The V and J genes are TRBV15 and TRBJ1-4; 7 bases match TRBD1. J lost 0 bases, V lost 8 bases, and 3 bases had no gene match. This CDR3 has 14 residues. The germline V gene encodes CDR1 LNHNV and CDR2 YYDKDF (reference sequence). The CDR3 region has the DNA TGTGCCACCGGCCAGGGGGCAACTAATGAAAAACTGTTTTTT. The encoded protein is CATGQGATNEKLFF.